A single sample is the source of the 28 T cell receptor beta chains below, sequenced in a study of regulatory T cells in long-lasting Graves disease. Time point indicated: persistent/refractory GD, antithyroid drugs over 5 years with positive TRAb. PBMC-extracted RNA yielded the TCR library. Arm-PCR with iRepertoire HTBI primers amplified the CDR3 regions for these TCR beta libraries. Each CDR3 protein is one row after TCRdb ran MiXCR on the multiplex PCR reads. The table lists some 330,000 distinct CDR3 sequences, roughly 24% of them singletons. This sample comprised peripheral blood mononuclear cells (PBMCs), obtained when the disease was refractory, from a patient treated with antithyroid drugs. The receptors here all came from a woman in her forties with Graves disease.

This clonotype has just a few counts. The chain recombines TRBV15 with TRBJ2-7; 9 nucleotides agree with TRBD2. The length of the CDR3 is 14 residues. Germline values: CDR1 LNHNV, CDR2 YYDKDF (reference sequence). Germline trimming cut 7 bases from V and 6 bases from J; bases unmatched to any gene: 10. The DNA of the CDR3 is TGTGCCACCAAAAAAGCGGGAGGCAAGGTCGAGCAGTACTTC. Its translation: CATKKAGGKVEQYF.

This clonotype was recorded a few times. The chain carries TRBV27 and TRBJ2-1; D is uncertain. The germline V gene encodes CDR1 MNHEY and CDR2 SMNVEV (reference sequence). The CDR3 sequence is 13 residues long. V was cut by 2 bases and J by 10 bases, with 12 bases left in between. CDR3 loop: CASSLNSLWEQFF. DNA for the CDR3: TGTGCCAGCAGTTTAAACTCCCTATGGGAGCAGTTCTTC.

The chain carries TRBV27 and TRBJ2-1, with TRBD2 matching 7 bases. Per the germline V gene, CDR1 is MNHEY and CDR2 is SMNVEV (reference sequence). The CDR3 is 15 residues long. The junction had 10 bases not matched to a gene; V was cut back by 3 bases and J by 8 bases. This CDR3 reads CASSFWEGRNDEQFF. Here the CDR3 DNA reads TGTGCCAGCAGTTTCTGGGAGGGGAGGAACGATGAGCAGTTCTTC.

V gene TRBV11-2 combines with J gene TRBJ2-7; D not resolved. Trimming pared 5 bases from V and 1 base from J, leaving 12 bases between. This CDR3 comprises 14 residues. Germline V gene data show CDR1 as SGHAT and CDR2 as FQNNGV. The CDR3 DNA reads TGTGCCAGCAGCCTGGAGTCCGAATCCTACGAGCAGTACTTC. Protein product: CASSLESESYEQYF.

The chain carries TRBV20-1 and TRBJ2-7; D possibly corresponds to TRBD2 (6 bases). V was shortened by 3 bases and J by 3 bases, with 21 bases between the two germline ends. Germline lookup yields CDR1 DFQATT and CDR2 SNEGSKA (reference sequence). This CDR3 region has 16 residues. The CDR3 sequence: CSARGTSCGPNYEQYF. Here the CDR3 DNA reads TGCAGTGCTAGGGGGACTTCTTGTGGACCCAACTACGAGCAGTACTTC.

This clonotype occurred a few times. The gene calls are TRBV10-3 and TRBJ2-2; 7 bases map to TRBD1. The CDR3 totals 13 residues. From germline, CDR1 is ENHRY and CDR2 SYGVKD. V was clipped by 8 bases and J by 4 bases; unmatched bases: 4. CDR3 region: CAIGQVSTGELFF. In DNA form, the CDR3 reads TGTGCCATCGGACAGGTCTCCACCGGGGAGCTGTTTTTT.

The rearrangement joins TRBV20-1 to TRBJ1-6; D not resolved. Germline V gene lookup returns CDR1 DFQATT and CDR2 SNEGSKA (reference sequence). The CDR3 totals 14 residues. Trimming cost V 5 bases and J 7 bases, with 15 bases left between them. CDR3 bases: TGCAGTGCTGATATCGGGAGTCTAAATTCACCCCTCCACTTT. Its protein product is CSADIGSLNSPLHF.

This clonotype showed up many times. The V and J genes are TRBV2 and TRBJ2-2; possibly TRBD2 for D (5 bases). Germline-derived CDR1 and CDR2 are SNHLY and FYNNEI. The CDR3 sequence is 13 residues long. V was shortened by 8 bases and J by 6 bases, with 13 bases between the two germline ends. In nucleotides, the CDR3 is TGTGCCAGCGATGAGGGAATAGCCGGGGAGCTGTTTTTT. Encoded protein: CASDEGIAGELFF.

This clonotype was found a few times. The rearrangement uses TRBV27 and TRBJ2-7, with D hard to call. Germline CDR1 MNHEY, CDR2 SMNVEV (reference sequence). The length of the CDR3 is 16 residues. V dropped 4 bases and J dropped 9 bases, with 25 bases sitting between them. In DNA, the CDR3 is TGTGCCAGCAGTTCTGCCCCGAGTAACCTCCCCCCATGGCAGTACTTC. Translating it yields CASSSAPSNLPPWQYF.

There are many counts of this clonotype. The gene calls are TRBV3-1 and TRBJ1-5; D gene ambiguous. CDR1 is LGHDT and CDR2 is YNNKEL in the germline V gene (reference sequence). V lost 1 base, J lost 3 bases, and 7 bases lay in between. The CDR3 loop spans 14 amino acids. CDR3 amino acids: CASSQGANNQPQHF. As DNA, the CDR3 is TGTGCCAGCAGCCAAGGGGCGAACAATCAGCCCCAGCATTTT.

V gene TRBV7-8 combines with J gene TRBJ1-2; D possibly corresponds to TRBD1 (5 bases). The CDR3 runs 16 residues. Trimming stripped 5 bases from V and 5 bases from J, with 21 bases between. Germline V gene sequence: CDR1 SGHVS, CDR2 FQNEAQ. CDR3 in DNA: TGTGCCAGCAGCCAAACGACAGTTTTTACCGTTTATGGCTACACCTTC. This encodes CASSQTTVFTVYGYTF.

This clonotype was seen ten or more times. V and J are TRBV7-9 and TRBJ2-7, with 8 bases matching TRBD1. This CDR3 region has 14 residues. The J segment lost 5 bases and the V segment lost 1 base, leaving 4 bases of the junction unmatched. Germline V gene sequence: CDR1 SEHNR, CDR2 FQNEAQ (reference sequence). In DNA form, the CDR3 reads TGTGCCAGCAGCTTAGGACAGGGGATCAACGAGCAGTACTTC. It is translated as CASSLGQGINEQYF.

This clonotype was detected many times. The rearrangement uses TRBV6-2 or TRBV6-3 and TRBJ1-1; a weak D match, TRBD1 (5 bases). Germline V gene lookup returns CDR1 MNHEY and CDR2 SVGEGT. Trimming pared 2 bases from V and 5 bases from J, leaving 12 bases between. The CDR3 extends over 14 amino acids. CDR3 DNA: TGTGCCAGCAGTTACCGTGGAGGGGTGACTGAAGCTTTCTTT. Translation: CASSYRGGVTEAFF.

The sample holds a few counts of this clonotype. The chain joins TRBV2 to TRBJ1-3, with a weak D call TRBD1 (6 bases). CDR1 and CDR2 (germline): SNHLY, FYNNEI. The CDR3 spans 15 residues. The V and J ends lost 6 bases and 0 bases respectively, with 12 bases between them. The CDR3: CASSLLTGSGNTIYF. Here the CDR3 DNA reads TGTGCCAGCAGCTTGTTGACAGGCTCTGGAAACACCATATATTTT.

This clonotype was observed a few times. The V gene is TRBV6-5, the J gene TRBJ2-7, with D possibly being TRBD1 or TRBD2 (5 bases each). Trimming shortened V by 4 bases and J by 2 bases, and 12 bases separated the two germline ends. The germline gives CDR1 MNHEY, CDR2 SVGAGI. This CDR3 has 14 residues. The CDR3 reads CASSSRGTTYEQYF. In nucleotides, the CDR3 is TGTGCCAGCAGTTCCCGGGGCACGACCTACGAGCAGTACTTC.

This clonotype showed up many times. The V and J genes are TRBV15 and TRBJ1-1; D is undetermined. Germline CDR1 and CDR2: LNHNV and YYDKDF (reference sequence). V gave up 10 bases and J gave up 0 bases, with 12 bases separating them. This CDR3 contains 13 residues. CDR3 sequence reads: CAISERVNTEAFF. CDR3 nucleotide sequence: TGTGCCATCTCGGAGAGGGTGAACACTGAAGCTTTCTTT. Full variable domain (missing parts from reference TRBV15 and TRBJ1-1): DAMVIQNPRYQVTQFGKPVTLSCSQTLNHNVMYWYQQKSSQAPKLLFHYYDKDFNNEADTPDNFQSRRPNTSFCFLDIRSPGLGDTAMYLCAISERVNTEAFFGQGTRLTVV.

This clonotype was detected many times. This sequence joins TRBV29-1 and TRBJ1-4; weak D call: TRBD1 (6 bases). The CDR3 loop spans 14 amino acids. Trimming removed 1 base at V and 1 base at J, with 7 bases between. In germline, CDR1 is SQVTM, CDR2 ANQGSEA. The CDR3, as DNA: TGCAGCGTTGAAGGAGGGGGAACTAATGAAAAACTGTTTTTT. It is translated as CSVEGGGTNEKLFF. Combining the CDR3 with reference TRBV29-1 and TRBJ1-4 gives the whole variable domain SAVISQKPSRDICQRGTSLTIQCQVDSQVTMMFWYRQQPGQSLTLIATANQGSEATYESGFVIDKFPISRPNLTFSTLTVSNMSPEDSSIYLCSVEGGGTNEKLFFGSGTQLSVL.

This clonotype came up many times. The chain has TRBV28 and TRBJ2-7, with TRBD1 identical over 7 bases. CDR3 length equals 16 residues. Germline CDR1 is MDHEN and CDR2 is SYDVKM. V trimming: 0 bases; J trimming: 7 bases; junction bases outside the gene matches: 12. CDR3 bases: TGTGCCAGCAGTTTATGGGAGGACAGGCCTCGGGGAGAGCAGTACTTC. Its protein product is CASSLWEDRPRGEQYF.

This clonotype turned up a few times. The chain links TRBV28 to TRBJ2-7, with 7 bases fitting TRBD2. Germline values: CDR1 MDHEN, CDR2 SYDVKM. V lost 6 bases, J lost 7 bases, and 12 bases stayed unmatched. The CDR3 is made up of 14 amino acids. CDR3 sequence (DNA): TGTGCCAGCAGGATTGGGGGAGGGCCGGGGGAGCAGTACTTC. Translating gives CASRIGGGPGEQYF.

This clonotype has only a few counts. CDR3 sequence: CASSSQGFQETQYF. The DNA of the CDR3 is TGTGCCAGCAGCTCCCAGGGGTTCCAAGAGACCCAGTACTTC. The chain has TRBV5-4 and TRBJ2-5, with D maybe TRBD1 (6 bases). V gave up 3 bases and J gave up 1 base, with 10 bases separating them. Per germline, CDR1 SGHNT and CDR2 YYREEE (reference sequence). This CDR3 contains 14 residues.

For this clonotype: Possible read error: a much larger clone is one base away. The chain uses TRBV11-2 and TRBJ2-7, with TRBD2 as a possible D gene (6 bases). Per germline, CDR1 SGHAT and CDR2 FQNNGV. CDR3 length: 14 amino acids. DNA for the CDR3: TGTACCAGCAGCTTCTACGGGAGCCACTACGAGCAGTACTTC. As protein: CTSSFYGSHYEQYF.

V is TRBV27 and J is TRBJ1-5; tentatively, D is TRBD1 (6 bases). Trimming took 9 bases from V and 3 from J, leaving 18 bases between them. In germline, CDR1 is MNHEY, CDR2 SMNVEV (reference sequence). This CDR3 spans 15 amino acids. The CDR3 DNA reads TGTGCCAGGACTAAGGGGGGGGTCAACAATCAGCCCCAGCATTTT. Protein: CARTKGGVNNQPQHF.

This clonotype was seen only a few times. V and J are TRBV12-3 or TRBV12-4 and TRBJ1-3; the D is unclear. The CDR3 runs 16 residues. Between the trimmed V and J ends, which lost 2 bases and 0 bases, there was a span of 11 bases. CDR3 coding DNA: TGTGCCAGCAGTTTAAAGGGTTTTCCCTCTGGAAACACCATATATTTT. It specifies CASSLKGFPSGNTIYF.

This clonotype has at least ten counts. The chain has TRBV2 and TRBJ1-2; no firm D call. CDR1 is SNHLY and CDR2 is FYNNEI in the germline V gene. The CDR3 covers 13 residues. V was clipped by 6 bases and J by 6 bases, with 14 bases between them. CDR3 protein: CASRESQSNGYTF. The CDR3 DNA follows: TGTGCCAGCAGGGAGTCGCAATCGAATGGCTACACCTTC.

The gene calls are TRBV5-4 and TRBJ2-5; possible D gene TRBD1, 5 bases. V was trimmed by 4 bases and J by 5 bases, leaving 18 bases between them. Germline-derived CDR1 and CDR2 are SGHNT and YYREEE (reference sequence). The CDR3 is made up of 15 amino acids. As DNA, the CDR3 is TGTGCCAGCAGCCTAACAGGAACTCTGACGGAGACCCAGTACTTC. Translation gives CASSLTGTLTETQYF.

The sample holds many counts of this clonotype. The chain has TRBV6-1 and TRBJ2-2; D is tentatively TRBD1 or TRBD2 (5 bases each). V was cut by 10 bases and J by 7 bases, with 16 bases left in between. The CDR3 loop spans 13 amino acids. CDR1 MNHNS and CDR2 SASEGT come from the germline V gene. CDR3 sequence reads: CANSGTNGGELFF. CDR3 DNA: TGTGCCAACTCCGGGACGAATGGCGGGGAGCTGTTTTTT.

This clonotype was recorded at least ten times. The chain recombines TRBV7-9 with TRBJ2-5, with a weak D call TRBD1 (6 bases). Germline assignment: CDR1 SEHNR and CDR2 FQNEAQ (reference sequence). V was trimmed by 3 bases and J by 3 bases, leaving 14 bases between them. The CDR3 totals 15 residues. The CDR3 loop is CASSFPQGKEETQYF. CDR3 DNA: TGTGCCAGCAGCTTTCCTCAGGGGAAAGAAGAGACCCAGTACTTC.

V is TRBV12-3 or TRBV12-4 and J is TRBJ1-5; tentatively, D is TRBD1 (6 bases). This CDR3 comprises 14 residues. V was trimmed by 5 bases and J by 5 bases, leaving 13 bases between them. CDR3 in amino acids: CASSPSGQDQPQHF. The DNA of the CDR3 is TGTGCCAGCAGTCCCTCGGGACAAGATCAGCCCCAGCATTTT.